This is a list of T cell receptor beta chains from one sample in a study of blood T cell repertoires in COVID-19. Measured with immunoSEQ multiplex PCR; TCRdb has only the in-frame clones, and not every one. The sample contains approximately 140,000 clones, about 80% of which appear only once. The sequenced sample consisted of PBMCs or T cells enriched from blood (not recorded which). All receptors derive from a man over 45 in a cohort exposed to, infected with or recovered from COVID-19 (not recorded which). Each CDR3 is given with its conserved first and last residue. Fields, in order: D gene, clone size, V gene, J gene, CDR3 protein, CDR3 DNA. D genes are given only for firm matches. Not every row has a clone size; where given, it reads once, few, many or a size class.

>TRBD2|once|TRBV7-7|TRBJ2-5
CASSSGLAGGPQYF
TGTGCCAGCAGCTCGGGACTAGCGGGGGGGCCCCAGTACTTC
>TRBD1|once|TRBV7-9|TRBJ2-1
CASSLLQGVEQFF
TGTGCCAGCAGCCTACTGCAGGGGGTTGAGCAGTTCTTC
>TRBD2|NA|TRBV28|TRBJ2-2
CASSGKAGAGGELFF
TGTGCCAGCAGTGGTAAAGCGGGAGCGGGCGGGGAGCTGTTTTTT
>TRBD2|NA|TRBV6-5|TRBJ2-1
CASSRTSGGYNEQFF
TGTGCCAGCAGCAGGACTAGCGGGGGCTACAATGAGCAGTTCTTC
>TRBD2|NA|TRBV5-6|TRBJ2-7
CASNRLAELYAHEQYF
TGTGCCAGCAACAGACTAGCGGAGCTGTACGCCCACGAGCAGTACTTC
>TRBD2|NA|TRBV11-1|TRBJ2-3
CASSWAAGGGYTQYF
TGTGCCAGCAGCTGGGCGGCGGGAGGAGGATATACGCAGTATTTT
>TRBD1|NA|TRBV4-1|TRBJ1-2
CASSQDRGGSGYTF
TGCGCCAGCAGCCAGGACAGGGGGGGGTCTGGCTACACCTTC
>TRBD1|NA|TRBV7-9|TRBJ2-2
CASSPRTGGNTGELFF
TGTGCCAGCAGTCCCCGGACAGGCGGGAACACCGGGGAGCTGTTTTTT
>TRBD1|NA|TRBV5-1|TRBJ2-7
CASSLEGALRYF
TGCGCCAGCAGCTTGGAGGGGGCCCTTCGGTACTTC
>TRBD1|once|TRBV11-3|TRBJ1-6
CASTTPDRISSYNSPLHF
TGTGCCAGCACTACTCCGGACAGGATCAGCTCCTATAATTCACCCCTCCACTTT
>NA|NA|TRBV7-9|TRBJ2-7
CASSYPRGVSDEQYF
TGTGCCAGCAGCTACCCACGGGGTGTCTCGGACGAGCAGTACTTC
>TRBD1|once|TRBV2|TRBJ2-7
CASRGQGASYEQYF
TGTGCCAGCAGGGGACAGGGTGCCTCCTACGAGCAGTACTTC
>NA|NA|TRBV15|TRBJ2-5
CATSRAPRNKETQYF
TGTGCCACCAGCAGAGCACCTAGAAATAAAGAGACCCAGTACTTC
>NA|NA|TRBV2|TRBJ2-3
CASIGGLTDTQYF
TGTGCCAGCATAGGAGGGCTCACAGATACGCAGTATTTT
>TRBD1|NA|TRBV4-3|TRBJ2-3
CASSPDRQGRTDTQYF
TGCGCCAGCAGCCCAGATCGACAGGGACGCACAGATACGCAGTATTTT
>NA|NA|TRBV9|TRBJ1-1
CASSPGQFDTEAFF
TGTGCCAGCAGCCCCGGACAGTTCGACACTGAAGCTTTCTTT
>TRBD2|NA|TRBV10-1|TRBJ2-1
CASSERTSGLNEQFF
TGCGCCAGCAGTGAAAGGACTAGCGGGTTAAATGAGCAGTTCTTC
>NA|NA|TRBV5-1|TRBJ2-7
CASSPTGPLTSYEQYF
TGCGCCAGCAGCCCGACAGGTCCCCTAACCTCCTACGAGCAGTACTTC
>TRBD2|NA|TRBV9|TRBJ2-1
CASSLLAGAYNEQFF
TGTGCCAGCAGCTTATTAGCGGGGGCCTACAATGAGCAGTTCTTC
>TRBD2|few|TRBV20-1|TRBJ2-1
CSAGRVNEQFF
TGCAGTGCTGGGAGGGTCAATGAGCAGTTCTTC
>TRBD1|NA|TRBV30|TRBJ1-5
CAWNLGGLRQPQHF
TGTGCCTGGAATTTAGGGGGCCTCCGGCAGCCCCAGCATTTT
>NA|NA|TRBV30|TRBJ1-6
CAWSEPYRDGSPLHF
TGTGCCTGGAGCGAACCTTACAGGGACGGTTCACCCCTCCACTTT
>NA|NA|TRBV18|TRBJ1-1
CASSSSSLEAFF
TGTGCCAGCTCATCCTCGTCCCTTGAAGCTTTCTTT
>NA|NA|TRBV4-1|TRBJ1-2
CASSQFQVEGRYGYTF
TGCGCCAGCAGCCAATTCCAAGTGGAGGGCCGCTATGGCTACACCTTC
>NA|NA|TRBV30|TRBJ1-1
CAWSWGGIEAFF
TGTGCCTGGAGTTGGGGGGGGATTGAAGCTTTCTTT
>TRBD1|NA|TRBV9|TRBJ1-2
CASSPEDRVDGYTF
TGTGCCAGCAGCCCCGAGGACAGGGTCGATGGCTACACCTTC
>TRBD1|NA|TRBV3-1/TRBV3-2|TRBJ1-5
CASSPGTGLYQPQHF
TGTGCCAGCAGCCCCGGGACAGGTCTTTATCAGCCCCAGCATTTT
>NA|NA|TRBV6-4|TRBJ2-3
CASSDRDRNSDTQYF
TGTGCCAGCAGTGACCGCGACAGGAATTCAGATACGCAGTATTTT
>NA|NA|TRBV30|TRBJ2-2
CAWLNLNTGELFF
TGTGCCTGGTTAAATTTGAACACCGGGGAGCTGTTTTTT
>NA|once|TRBV6-5|TRBJ2-5
CASSSSVSAQETQYF
TGTGCCAGCAGTTCTAGCGTGTCGGCACAAGAGACCCAGTACTTC
>TRBD1|NA|TRBV13|TRBJ1-4
CATRDSPNEKLFF
TGTGCCACCAGGGACAGCCCTAATGAAAAACTGTTTTTT
>TRBD1|NA|TRBV10-3|TRBJ1-5
CAMGQGGNQPQHF
TGTGCCATGGGACAGGGTGGCAATCAGCCCCAGCATTTT
>NA|NA|TRBV24-1|TRBJ2-3
CATSKTGTSTDTQYF
TGTGCCACCAGCAAGACAGGAACTAGCACAGATACGCAGTATTTT
>NA|NA|TRBV6-4|TRBJ1-2
CASSDGPNAGYTF
TGTGCCAGCAGTGACGGGCCCAACGCAGGCTACACCTTC
>TRBD1|NA|TRBV30|TRBJ2-5
CAWDPQGGETQYF
TGTGCCTGGGACCCACAGGGGGGAGAGACCCAGTACTTC
>TRBD1|NA|TRBV12-5|TRBJ2-7
CASGLGTGPYYEQYF
TGTGCTAGTGGTTTGGGGACAGGGCCCTACTACGAGCAGTACTTC
>TRBD1|NA|TRBV5-4|TRBJ1-2
CASSLEWDRGGGYTF
TGTGCCAGCAGCTTGGAATGGGACAGGGGGGGTGGCTACACCTTC
>TRBD1|NA|TRBV30|TRBJ1-5
CAWSGQGIQPQHF
TGTGCCTGGAGTGGACAGGGGATACAGCCCCAGCATTTT
>NA|once|TRBV30|TRBJ1-1
CAWSRGAGGTEAFF
TGTGCCTGGAGTCGGGGGGCGGGAGGCACTGAAGCTTTCTTT
>TRBD2|NA|TRBV18|TRBJ2-5
CASSPTGRTSGIQETQYF
TGTGCCAGCTCCCCTACAGGGCGTACTAGCGGGATCCAAGAGACCCAGTACTTC
>TRBD1|NA|TRBV7-6|TRBJ2-5
CASSLDLNRGRAETQYF
TGTGCCAGCAGCTTAGATTTGAACAGGGGTAGAGCGGAGACCCAGTACTTC
>TRBD1|NA|TRBV6-2/TRBV6-3|TRBJ1-1
CASSYPGTGGLNTEAFF
TGTGCCAGCAGTTACCCCGGGACAGGGGGATTGAACACTGAAGCTTTCTTT
>TRBD1|NA|TRBV7-6|TRBJ1-2
CASSSGTGDYYGYTF
TGTGCCAGCAGCTCCGGGACAGGGGATTACTATGGCTACACCTTC
>TRBD1|NA|TRBV3-1/TRBV3-2|TRBJ1-3
CASSQTGTGRGNTIYF
TGTGCCAGCAGCCAAACCGGGACAGGGAGGGGAAACACCATATATTTT
>NA|NA|TRBV6-1|TRBJ2-7
CASSEWVTGEGEQYF
TGTGCCAGCAGTGAATGGGTCACGGGAGAGGGCGAGCAGTACTTC
>TRBD1|NA|TRBV4-3|TRBJ1-2
CASSLLGQAYGDYTF
TGCGCCAGCAGCCTCCTAGGACAGGCCTATGGAGACTACACCTTC
>NA|NA|TRBV7-2|TRBJ1-1
CASRPRTFNTEAFF
TGTGCCAGCAGGCCTAGGACATTTAACACTGAAGCTTTCTTT
>NA|NA|TRBV30|TRBJ1-1
CASYESMNTEAFF
TGTGCCTCATACGAAAGCATGAACACTGAAGCTTTCTTT
>NA|NA|TRBV21-1|TRBJ1-6
CARRGNSPLHF
TGTGCCAGAAGGGGTAATTCACCCCTCCACTTT
>NA|NA|TRBV5-1|TRBJ1-1
CASSLAGGAEAFF
TGCGCCAGCAGCTTGGCCGGAGGGGCAGAAGCTTTCTTT
>NA|once|TRBV7-9|TRBJ2-3
CASSLDKGTSTDTQYF
TGTGCCAGCAGCTTAGATAAAGGGACTAGCACAGATACGCAGTATTTT
>NA|NA|TRBV28|TRBJ1-3
CASSLRPGFGNTIYF
TGTGCCAGCAGTTTGCGTCCAGGGTTTGGAAACACCATATATTTT
>TRBD1|NA|TRBV19|TRBJ2-6
CASSIRTGGANVLTF
TGTGCCAGTAGTATCCGGACAGGAGGGGCCAACGTCCTGACTTTC
>TRBD1|medium-sized|TRBV5-4|TRBJ2-7
CASSLRTGYDDEQYF
TGTGCCAGCAGCTTGAGGACAGGGTACGATGACGAGCAGTACTTC
>NA|NA|TRBV6-5|TRBJ2-3
CASSVTYDALDTQYF
TGTGCCAGCAGCGTGACTTATGACGCCCTGGATACGCAGTATTTT
>TRBD2|NA|TRBV5-1|TRBJ2-5
CASSIDGRTQETQYF
TGCGCCAGCAGTATTGACGGGAGGACACAAGAGACCCAGTACTTC
>NA|NA|TRBV7-3|TRBJ1-2
CASSLIHGRGDAYGYTF
TGTGCCAGCAGCTTAATCCACGGACGGGGGGACGCCTATGGCTACACCTTC
>NA|NA|TRBV6-2/TRBV6-3|TRBJ1-1
CASSYSGQLLAEAFF
TGTGCCAGCAGTTACTCGGGGCAGCTCCTTGCTGAAGCTTTCTTT
>NA|once|TRBV18|TRBJ2-7
CASSVSGGYEQYF
TGTGCCAGCTCAGTCTCCGGGGGCTACGAGCAGTACTTC